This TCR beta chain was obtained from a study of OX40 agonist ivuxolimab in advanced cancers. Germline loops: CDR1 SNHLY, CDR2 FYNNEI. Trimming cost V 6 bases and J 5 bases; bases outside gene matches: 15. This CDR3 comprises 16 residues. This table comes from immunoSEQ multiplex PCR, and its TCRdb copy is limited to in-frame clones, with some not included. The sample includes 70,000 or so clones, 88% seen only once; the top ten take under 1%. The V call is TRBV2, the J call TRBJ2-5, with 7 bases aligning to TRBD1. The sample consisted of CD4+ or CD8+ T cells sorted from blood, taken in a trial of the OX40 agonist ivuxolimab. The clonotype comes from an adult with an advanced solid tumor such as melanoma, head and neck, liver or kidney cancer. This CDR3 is CASRRISGGSLETQYF. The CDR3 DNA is TGTGCCAGCAGGCGAATTTCAGGGGGTTCATTGGAGACCCAGTACTTC.